A selection of T cell receptor beta chains follows, all from one sample in a study of T cells in Graves' hyperthyroidism and ophthalmopathy. From the multiplex PCR reads, TCRdb called clonotypes with MiXCR, one entry per CDR3 protein. The table records over 300,000 distinct CDR3 sequences, approximately 15% of them present only once. The sample taken for sequencing was blood. The source of these receptors is a woman aged 55-70 years with Graves' hyperthyroidism. CDR3s include the opening cysteine and the closing phenylalanine or tryptophan. D genes are given only for firm matches. Size values are once, few and many counts, or a class for expanded clones, and some rows have none.

>NA|many|TRBV3-1|TRBJ1-5
TGTGCCAGCAGCCCTCCAGGGGCGGGCAATCAGCCCCAGCATTTT
CASSPPGAGNQPQHF
>TRBD2|many|TRBV12-3/TRBV12-4|TRBJ2-7
TGTGCCAGCAGTTCGGGACTATACTACGAGCAGTACTTC
CASSSGLYYEQYF
>NA|many|TRBV5-6|TRBJ1-2
TGTGCCAGCACCCCTCGCGCCAGGGAGGGCTACACCTTC
CASTPRAREGYTF
>NA|many|TRBV30|TRBJ2-3
TGTGCCTGGAGTTTGTCGGATACGCAGTATTTT
CAWSLSDTQYF
>TRBD1|NA|TRBV19|TRBJ1-2
TGTGCCAGTAGAGCCCGGACAGGAGGAAACTATGGCTACACCTTC
CASRARTGGNYGYTF
>NA|few|TRBV5-1|TRBJ1-2
TGCGCCAGCAGTCCCCCACCCCCTTTCGGTAACTATGGCTACACCTTC
CASSPPPPFGNYGYTF
>NA|many|TRBV28|TRBJ2-2
TGTGCCAGCAGTTTCCTCGGGGAGCTGTTTTTT
CASSFLGELFF
>NA|NA|TRBV19|TRBJ2-1
TGTGCCAGTAGTTCCCTGGGTCACAATGAGCAGTTCTTC
CASSSLGHNEQFF
>NA|many|TRBV10-3|TRBJ2-4
TGTGCCATCAGTGAGTCATCAGGGTCTATAGCCAAAAACATTCAGTACTTC
CAISESSGSIAKNIQYF
>NA|NA|TRBV3-1|TRBJ1-2
TGTGCCAGCAGCCAGCTTGGGGACAACCTATATGGCTACACCTTC
CASSQLGDNLYGYTF
>NA|few|TRBV15|TRBJ2-7
TGTGCCACCAGCTCTACAAACGGGCTATGGTACGCGCAGTACTTC
CATSSTNGLWYAQYF
>NA|many|TRBV30|TRBJ2-1
TGTGCCTGGAGTCTACTTCAGCACAATGAGCAGTTCTTC
CAWSLLQHNEQFF
>TRBD2|NA|TRBV5-1|TRBJ2-5
TGCGCCAGCAGCTTGGTAGGGACTAGCGGGACCCAAGAGACCCAGTACTTC
CASSLVGTSGTQETQYF
>TRBD2|few|TRBV6-1|TRBJ2-3
TGTGCCAGCAGTACGACTAGCAGGGCAGATACGCAGTATTTT
CASSTTSRADTQYF
>NA|many|TRBV6-2/TRBV6-3|TRBJ2-3
TGTGCCAGCAGCACCCTCCGACTAGGTGGGGGCACAGATACGCAGTATTTT
CASSTLRLGGGTDTQYF
>TRBD2|many|TRBV2|TRBJ2-4
TGTGCCAGCAGTCGACTAGCGGAGATAGCCAAAAACATTCAGTACTTC
CASSRLAEIAKNIQYF